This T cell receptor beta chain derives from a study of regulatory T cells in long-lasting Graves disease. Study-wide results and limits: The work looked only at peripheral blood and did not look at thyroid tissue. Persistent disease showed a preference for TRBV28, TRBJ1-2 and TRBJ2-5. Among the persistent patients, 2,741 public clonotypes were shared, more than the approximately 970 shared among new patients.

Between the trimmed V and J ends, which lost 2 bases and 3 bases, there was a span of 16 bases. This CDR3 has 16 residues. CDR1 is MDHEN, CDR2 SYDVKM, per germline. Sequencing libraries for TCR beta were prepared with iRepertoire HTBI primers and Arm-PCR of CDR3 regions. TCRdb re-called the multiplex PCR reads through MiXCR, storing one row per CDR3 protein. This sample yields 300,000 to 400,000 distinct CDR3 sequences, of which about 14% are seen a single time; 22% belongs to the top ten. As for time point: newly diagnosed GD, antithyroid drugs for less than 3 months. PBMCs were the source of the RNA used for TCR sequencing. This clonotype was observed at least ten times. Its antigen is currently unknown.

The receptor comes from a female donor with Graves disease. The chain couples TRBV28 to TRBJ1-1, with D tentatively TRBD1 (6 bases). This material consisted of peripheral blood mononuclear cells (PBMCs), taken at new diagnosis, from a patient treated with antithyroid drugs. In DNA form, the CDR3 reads TGTGCCAGCAGTTTACTACCAGGGGACCAGTACACTGAAGCTTTCTTT. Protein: CASSLLPGDQYTEAFF.